Listed below are T cell receptor beta chains from one sample, sequenced in a study of T cells in localized non-small cell lung cancer. Produced via immunoSEQ multiplex PCR; TCRdb's table is partial and in-frame only. The sample yields about 2,200 clones, approximately 18% seen once. This sample comprised normal lung tissue next to the tumor, obtained before any cancer treatment. The origin of the receptors is a man aged 40 to 69 with stage I squamous cell lung carcinoma. Each CDR3 is given with its conserved first and last residue. A D gene is named only where the DNA matches it firmly. Some rows mark clone size as missing; the rest say once, few, many or name a class of expanded clone.

j_gene | len | v_gene | d_gene | abundance | CDR3nt | CDR3aa
TRBJ2-1 | 15 | TRBV14 | TRBD1 | NA | TGTGCCAGCAGCCCCTGGACAGGGGGCGACAATGAGCAGTTCTTC | CASSPWTGGDNEQFF
TRBJ2-7 | 15 | TRBV11-3 | TRBD1 | few | TGTGCCAGCAGCCGGGGGACAGGGGAAGGCTACGAGCAGTACTTC | CASSRGTGEGYEQYF
TRBJ2-1 | 18 | TRBV6-8 | TRBD2 | few | TGTGCCAGCAGTTACTCATCCTCTAGCGGAAGCTCCTACAATGAGCAGTTCTTC | CASSYSSSSGSSYNEQFF
TRBJ2-1 | 15 | TRBV5-1 | TRBD1 | once | TGCGCCAGCAGCCCCTCACAGGGGGCGTATAATGAGCAGTTCTTC | CASSPSQGAYNEQFF
TRBJ2-7 | 14 | TRBV11-3 | TRBD2 | few | TGTGCCAGCAGCGACGGACTAGTACCCTACGAGCAGTACTTC | CASSDGLVPYEQYF
TRBJ2-7 | 15 | TRBV19 | NA | NA | TGTGCCAGTGGCTACAGGGAGGCTAAGACCTACGAGCAGTACTTC | CASGYREAKTYEQYF
TRBJ2-2 | 14 | TRBV11-3 | NA | few | TGTGCCAGCAGCTTAGTGCGGGGCCCCGGGGAGCTGTTTTTT | CASSLVRGPGELFF
TRBJ2-3 | 14 | TRBV30 | NA | few | TGTGCCTGGAGTGTACTCGGGACGAGGGGATCAGAGTATTTT | CAWSVLGTRGSEYF
TRBJ1-1 | 13 | TRBV7-2 | TRBD1 | hyperexpanded | TGTGCCAGCAGCGTGGGGACAGGGGATGAAGCTTTCTTT | CASSVGTGDEAFF
TRBJ1-4 | 17 | TRBV6-8 | NA | NA | TGTGCCAGCAGTTACTCGACGGTTTTTGCAACTAATGAAAAACTGTTTTTT | CASSYSTVFATNEKLFF
TRBJ2-5 | 14 | TRBV11-3 | NA | few | TGTGCCAGCAGCTTGGGAGGAGGATCAGAGACCCAGTACTTC | CASSLGGGSETQYF
TRBJ1-4 | 18 | TRBV4-1 | NA | few | TGCGCCAGCAGCCAAGATTTGGGGGGCGCGGTGGCAAGTGAAAAACTGTTTTTT | CASSQDLGGAVASEKLFF
TRBJ1-1 | 12 | TRBV29-1 | TRBD1 | NA | TGCAGCGGCCAGAGAGGGACAGAGGGAGCTTTCTTT | CSGQRGTEGAFF
TRBJ2-2 | 14 | TRBV30 | TRBD1 | NA | TGTGCCTCCGGGACAGACTCGAACACCGGGGAGCTGTTTTTT | CASGTDSNTGELFF
TRBJ2-5 | 17 | TRBV29-1 | NA | NA | TGCAGCACCTCGGACAGTGGAGGGATTGGGGCCCAAGAGACCCAGTACTTC | CSTSDSGGIGAQETQYF
TRBJ2-7 | 13 | TRBV10-3 | NA | few | TGTGCCATCAGTGAGCCGTACAGGGACGAGCAGTACTTC | CAISEPYRDEQYF
TRBJ2-1 | 14 | TRBV30 | NA | NA | TGTGCCTGGAGTGGGCTCGACAGTTACAATGAGCAGTTCTTC | CAWSGLDSYNEQFF
TRBJ2-7 | 13 | TRBV19 | TRBD2 | NA | TGTGCCACGAGGGCTAGCGGGACCAACGAGCAGTACTTC | CATRASGTNEQYF
TRBJ1-2 | 14 | TRBV30 | NA | NA | TGTGCCTGGGGTCACCGTCGGGGATTTGGCGGCTACACCTTC | CAWGHRRGFGGYTF
TRBJ2-1 | 15 | TRBV11-3 | TRBD2 | NA | TGTGCCAGCAGCTTCAGGACTAGCGGGAGGAACGAGCAGTTCTTC | CASSFRTSGRNEQFF